This TCR beta chain was retrieved from a study of T cell responses to AZD1222 COVID-19 vaccine. Points on this clone: Its antigen is as yet unknown.

Germline CDR1 and CDR2: SGHDN and FVKESK. V gave up 6 bases and J gave up 3 bases, with 12 bases separating them. This CDR3 is 14 amino acids long. TCRdb keeps only in-frame clones here, not all; method: immunoSEQ multiplex PCR. The table lists 60,000 to 75,000 clones, more than 60% of them singletons, with less than 4% in the top ten. Study observations and caveats: Increases in Spike-specific TCR breadth and depth were seen after two AZD1222 doses. Targets within unmutated variant regions were reportedly found for nearly half of spike-specific TCRs. At 160-218 and 743-854, vaccine-associated CD4 TCRs were dominant, and they spanned spike.

The sequencing here drew on peripheral blood, taken 28 days after the second AZD1222 dose. V and J are TRBV14 and TRBJ1-3; perhaps TRBD1 as D (6 bases). The receptor's source is an adult who received the AZD1222 COVID-19 vaccine. The CDR3 here is CASRGASDGNTIYF. In DNA form, the CDR3 reads TGTGCCAGCAGGGGGGCAAGTGATGGAAACACCATATATTTT. Based on the CDR3 plus reference TRBV14 and TRBJ1-3, the full variable domain is EAGVTQFPSHSVIEKGQTVTLRCDPISGHDNLYWYRRVMGKEIKFLLHFVKESKQDESGMPNNRFLAERTGGTYSTLKVQPAELEDSGVYFCASRGASDGNTIYFGEGSWLTVV.